This passage covers 23 T cell receptor beta chains from one sample sequenced in a study of T-cell memory formation after mild COVID-19. MiXCR, applied by TCRdb to the 5' RACE reads, yields one record per CDR3 protein. The sample has about 38,000 distinct CDR3 sequences; 11% are singletons. Sequences were obtained from PBMCs or a T cell subset sorted from them (not recorded which). These receptors originate from a man younger than 30 who had mild COVID-19 (a few samples of this study predate the infection). Cell type and time point are not known.

A few counts support this clonotype. The gene calls are TRBV28 and TRBJ1-4; TRBD1 aligns across 9 bases. The CDR3 spans 15 residues. V shed 4 bases and J 5 bases; nucleotides not matched to a gene: 5. Germline CDR1 and CDR2: MDHEN and SYDVKM. CDR3 DNA: TGTGCCAGCAGTTCCCTGACAGGGGGAAATGAAAAACTGTTTTTT. The encoded protein is CASSSLTGGNEKLFF.

Ten or more counts support this clonotype. The junction differs from germline at one of its ends, possibly a read error. J is TRBJ2-1 and V is TRBV7-3; no clear D. This CDR3 contains 17 residues. Germline V lookup: CDR1 SGHTA, CDR2 FQGTGA. CDR3 sequence reads: CASSLTPYLHSHNEQFF. The DNA of the CDR3 is TGTGCCAGCAGCTTAACGCCCTACCTCCACTCCCACAATGAGCAGTTCTTC.

In this sample, this clonotype turned up once. The chain employs TRBV29-1 and TRBJ1-6, with TRBD1 matching over 10 bases. The length of the CDR3 is 11 residues. The V segment lost 3 bases and the J segment 15 bases; nucleotides outside the gene matches: 2. Germline values: CDR1 SQVTM, CDR2 ANQGSEA. The CDR3 DNA sequence: TGCAGCGTTGAGGGACAGGGGCACCTCCACTTT. Translated, it gives CSVEGQGHLHF.

This clonotype has a count of ten or more. The V gene is TRBV7-2, the J gene TRBJ2-7; TRBD2 might be the D (5 bases). Germline loops: CDR1 SGHTA, CDR2 FQGNSA. The CDR3 is made up of 14 amino acids. V lost 6 bases and J lost 5, with 17 bases in between. This CDR3 reads CASSLGGGYDEQYF. CDR3 bases: TGTGCCAGCAGTTTGGGCGGAGGCTATGACGAGCAGTACTTC.

In this sample, this clonotype turned up a few times. The chain recombines TRBV7-2 with TRBJ2-6; D not resolved. The CDR3 is 15 amino acids. V lost 3 bases and J 0 bases, leaving 6 bases between the germline ends. Germline assignment: CDR1 SGHTA and CDR2 FQGNSA. The CDR3 bases are TGTGCCAGCAGCTTCTCCGGCTCTGGGGCCAACGTCCTGACTTTC. Amino acid sequence: CASSFSGSGANVLTF. Using reference TRBV7-2 and TRBJ2-6 for the parts outside the CDR3, the full variable domain is GAGVSQSPSNKVTEKGKDVELRCDPISGHTALYWYRQSLGQGLEFLIYFQGNSAPDKSGLPSDRFSAERTGGSVSTLTIQRTQQEDSAVYLCASSFSGSGANVLTFGAGSRLTVL.

This clonotype appeared many times. The rearrangement uses TRBV20-1 and TRBJ1-6; 7 bases match TRBD1. The germline CDR1 and CDR2 sequences are DFQATT and SNEGSKA (reference sequence). V was pared by 5 bases and J by 5 bases, with 3 bases of the junction left unmatched. The CDR3 contains 13 residues. The DNA of the CDR3 is TGCAGTGCTGTGACAGGGAATAATTCACCCCTCCACTTT. Translation gives CSAVTGNNSPLHF.

The chain links TRBV19 to TRBJ2-3; maybe TRBD2 (5 bases). The CDR3 is made up of 13 amino acids. V was cut by 8 bases and J by 4 bases, with 13 bases left in between. Per germline, CDR1 LNHDA and CDR2 SQIVND (reference sequence). The CDR3 DNA reads as TGTGCCAGTTGTCCTAGCTTAGCAGATACGCAGTATTTT. It encodes CASCPSLADTQYF.

The table lists this clonotype with many counts. The chain couples TRBV3-1 to TRBJ2-3; perhaps TRBD2 as D (6 bases). Germline V CDR1 and CDR2: LGHDT, YNNKEL (reference sequence). V lost 11 bases and J 3 bases, leaving 15 bases between the germline ends. This CDR3 contains 13 residues. The CDR3 reads CAFGSRGTDTQYF. The CDR3 region has the DNA TGTGCCTTCGGGAGCCGGGGAACAGATACGCAGTATTTT.

This clonotype has a count of ten or more. The chain recombines TRBV25-1 with TRBJ2-3; TRBD2 matches 7 bases. CDR1 is MGHDK and CDR2 is SYGVNS in the germline V gene. The CDR3 runs 14 residues. J was trimmed by 5 bases and V by 4 bases; bases with no gene match: 6. The CDR3 loop reads CASSAGLPRDTQYF. CDR3 bases: TGTGCCAGCAGTGCGGGACTACCTCGAGATACGCAGTATTTT.

This clonotype showed up many times. The J gene is TRBJ1-1, the V gene TRBV7-3, with 7 positions matching TRBD1. Germline CDR1 SGHTA, CDR2 FQGTGA. This CDR3 comprises 13 residues. V lost 5 bases, J lost 5 bases, and 5 bases stayed unmatched. CDR3 coding DNA: TGTGCCAGCAGCGCAATACAGGGGACTGAAGCTTTCTTT. It encodes CASSAIQGTEAFF.

The table lists this clonotype with many counts. This chain links TRBV5-6 with TRBJ2-3; D perhaps matches TRBD2 (6 bases). Germline V CDR1 and CDR2: SGHDT, YYEEEE. Trimming stripped 2 bases from V and 11 bases from J, with 12 bases between. The CDR3 has 12 amino acids. CDR3: CASSFRAGWQYF. In nucleotides, the CDR3 is TGTGCCAGCAGCTTTAGGGCGGGGTGGCAGTATTTT.

Ten or more counts support this clonotype. CDR3 nucleotide sequence: TGTGCCAGCAGCCCCGACAGGGTCATGAACACTGAAGCTTTCTTT. As protein: CASSPDRVMNTEAFF. The rearrangement links TRBV7-8 to TRBJ1-1; 7 nucleotides align to TRBD1. CDR1 and CDR2 (germline): SGHVS, FQNEAQ. V gave up 5 bases and J gave up 0 bases; unmatched junction bases: 6. The CDR3 has 15 amino acids.

This chain connects TRBV11-2 to TRBJ1-1; D is ambiguous. This CDR3 spans 13 amino acids. Germline V gene sequence: CDR1 SGHAT, CDR2 FQNNGV. Trimming shortened V by 7 bases and J by 7 bases, and 16 bases separated the two germline ends. CDR3 sequence (DNA): TGTGCCAGCATCCTTGGGCATTTGCTTGAAGCTTTCTTT. As protein: CASILGHLLEAFF.

This clonotype turned up a few times. The chain uses TRBV5-1 and TRBJ2-3, with TRBD1 as a possible D gene (6 bases). Germline V gene sequence: CDR1 SGHRS, CDR2 YFSETQ. The V gene lost 2 bases and the J gene lost 0 bases, with 19 bases spanning the gap. The CDR3 is 18 amino acids. The CDR3 DNA sequence: TGCGCCAGCAGCTTAGGGTTTCCGGGACATTTAAGCACAGATACGCAGTATTTT. Protein: CASSLGFPGHLSTDTQYF.

The rearrangement joins TRBV6-5 to TRBJ1-1; 12 bases are shared with TRBD1. J was trimmed by 11 bases and V by 5 bases; bases with no gene match: 9. Germline V gene sequence: CDR1 MNHEY, CDR2 SVGAGI. This CDR3 contains 14 residues. CDR3 coding DNA: TGTGCCAGCAGTCAAGGGGACAGGGGGCCGAGGGCTTTCTTT. Translated, it gives CASSQGDRGPRAFF.

The genes are TRBV6-2 or TRBV6-3 and TRBJ2-1, with D unclear. V lost 4 bases to trimming and J lost 7 bases, with 8 bases between them. Germline V lookup: CDR1 MNHEY, CDR2 SVGEGT. This CDR3 comprises 12 residues. The DNA of the CDR3 is TGTGCCAGCAGTTTACTCGTGAATGAGCAGTTCTTC. It is translated as CASSLLVNEQFF.

The sample holds many counts of this clonotype. CDR3 DNA: TGTGCCAGCAGTCCGGACAGTCAATTAAACTCATATGGCTACACCTTC. Translation gives CASSPDSQLNSYGYTF. The chain carries TRBV6-4 and TRBJ1-2; D may be TRBD1 (6 bases). Trimming took 5 bases from V and 5 from J, leaving 21 bases between them. Germline CDR1 reads MRHNA; CDR2 reads SNTAGT. CDR3 length: 16 residues.

This clonotype was observed a few times. The gene calls are TRBV4-3 and TRBJ2-1; D is unclear. Trimming shortened V by 1 base and J by 6 bases, and 10 bases separated the two germline ends. The CDR3 runs to 14 residues. Germline V CDR1 and CDR2: LGHNA, YSLEER. The CDR3 loop reads CASSQGRAPNEQFF. The CDR3 DNA reads TGCGCCAGCAGCCAAGGTCGAGCCCCCAATGAGCAGTTCTTC.

This clonotype came up many times. The chain links TRBV7-9 to TRBJ2-1, with a weak D call TRBD2 (5 bases). Trimming removed 3 bases at V and 5 bases at J, with 8 bases between. The CDR3 sequence is 13 residues long. The V gene's germline CDR1 is SEHNR and CDR2 FQNEAQ (reference sequence). The CDR3 reads CASSLGADNEQFF. In DNA, the CDR3 is TGTGCCAGCAGCTTGGGAGCGGACAATGAGCAGTTCTTC.

This clonotype was seen a few times. The CDR3 DNA sequence: TGTGCCAGCAGTTTTTGGCGGGGGGGCGGGGAGACCCAGTACTTC. It is translated as CASSFWRGGGETQYF. This rearrangement joins TRBV27 to TRBJ2-5; 9 bases are a match to TRBD2. The CDR3 is made up of 15 amino acids. CDR1 and CDR2 from the germline V gene are MNHEY and SMNVEV (reference sequence). With V trimmed by 3 bases and J by 5 bases, 7 bases remained unmatched.

This clonotype was found many times. The rearrangement links TRBV5-1 to TRBJ2-1; 11 bases are shared with TRBD2. J lost 4 bases, V lost 7 bases, and 10 bases had no gene match. CDR3 length equals 16 residues. Germline V CDR1 and CDR2: SGHRS, YFSETQ. The CDR3 bases are TGCGCCAGCCAGTTACTTACTAGCGGGGGATACAATGAGCAGTTCTTC. Amino acid sequence: CASQLLTSGGYNEQFF.

This clonotype appeared many times. CDR3 nucleotide sequence: TGTGCCTGGGCAAACGGGCCGGGGGGCTACACCTTC. Translation gives CAWANGPGGYTF. The chain is built from TRBV30 and TRBJ1-2; D gene ambiguous. The CDR3 loop spans 12 amino acids. CDR1 is GTSNPN, CDR2 SVGIG, per germline (reference sequence). V lost 5 bases and J lost 8, with 15 bases in between.

At least ten counts were recorded for this clonotype. CDR3 loop: CAISDIPGQANYGYTF. The CDR3 DNA reads as TGTGCCATCAGTGATATACCGGGACAGGCAAACTATGGCTACACCTTC. The chain employs TRBV10-3 and TRBJ1-2; 8 bases fit TRBD1. Germline values: CDR1 ENHRY, CDR2 SYGVKD. Unmatched junction bases numbered 8, after V lost 3 bases and J lost 2 bases. The CDR3 length is 16 residues.